Sequencing of this T cell receptor (beta chain) was carried out in a study of shared clonotypes between healthy human individuals. In the study overall: For every donor, three CD4 naive, three CD4 memory, two CD8 naive and one CD8 memory plates were used. Study results and caveats: The genetic and exposure-history diversity represented was limited by few donors.

Naivety among CD8 cells was defined by CD45RO negativity and positive CCR7 selection, thereby excluding terminally differentiated effector memory CD45RA+ cells. Using approximately 200 ng DNA, some 30,000 T cell genomes, the sorted-subset replicate PCRs were run. As handled by the study authors: ImmunoSEQ output lacked quality scores and full-length reads, limiting matched filtering. Sequenced by immunoSEQ multiplex PCR; TCRdb stores in-frame clones only, minus some. The V and J calls and the clone size are those of that table, but D and trimming were determined from the DNA. The sample lists 750,000 to 1,000,000 clones; 80% to 95% were seen once. The germline V and J ends were trimmed by 1 base and 1 base, with 16 bases remaining between them. The CDR3 extends over 17 amino acids. Looked up from germline, CDR1 is MNHEY and CDR2 is SMNVEV (reference sequence). Remarks on this clone: Its cognate antigen is unknown.

Input material: naive CD8+ T cells sorted from blood. The TCR sequence derives from a young man in good health. The gene calls are TRBV27 and TRBJ2-5; D is possibly TRBD2 (6 bases). The DNA of the CDR3 is TGTGCCAGCAGTTTATATCCCCGGAGGGCCCGCCAAGAGACCCAGTACTTC. It translates to CASSLYPRRARQETQYF.